This T cell receptor beta chain was profiled in a study of CD8+ T cells in alopecia areata. Study in general: At a dose of 5 to 10 mg twice daily, oral tofacitinib was given to treated patients. Tofacitinib exposure lasted 6 to 18 months, followed by 6 months off drug. Severity scoring for treated patients was based on the percentage of affected scalp area.

Described treatment: oral pan-JAK inhibitor, 5-10 mg twice daily. Following extraction, RNA underwent reverse transcription to cDNA, which served as the sequencing template. Data came from immunoSEQ multiplex PCR; TCRdb stores just in-frame clones and leaves some out. The data contain about 190,000 clones, about 60% of them seen just once; the ten biggest clones take up roughly 13%. The germline gives CDR1 SGHVS, CDR2 FQNEAQ. Trimming took 11 bases from V and 1 from J, leaving 15 bases between them. The CDR3 runs 14 residues. The V call is TRBV7-8, the J call TRBJ1-5, with TRBD1 as a possible D gene (6 bases). The sequence was collected from a human donor with alopecia areata. Material: CD8+ T cells sorted from blood, obtained at week 24, from a patient treated with tofacitinib. This CDR3 is CADRSGASNQPQHF. The CDR3 nucleotides are TGTGCCGACCGGTCGGGGGCAAGCAATCAGCCCCAGCATTTT.